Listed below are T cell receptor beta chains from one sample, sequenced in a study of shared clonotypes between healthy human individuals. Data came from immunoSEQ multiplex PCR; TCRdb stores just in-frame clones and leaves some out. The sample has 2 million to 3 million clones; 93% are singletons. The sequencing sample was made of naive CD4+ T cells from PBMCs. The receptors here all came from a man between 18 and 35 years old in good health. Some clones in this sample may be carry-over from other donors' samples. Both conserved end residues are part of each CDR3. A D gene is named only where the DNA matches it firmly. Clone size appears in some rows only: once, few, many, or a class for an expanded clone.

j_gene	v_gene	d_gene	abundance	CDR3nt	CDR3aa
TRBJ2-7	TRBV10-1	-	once	TGCGCCAGCAGCCCCCATATAGTCTACGAGCAGTACTTC	CASSPHIVYEQYF
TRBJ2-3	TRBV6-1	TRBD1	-	TGTGCCAGCAGTGGACAGCCGGGACAGGGGGCCCGCCCAGATACGCAGTATTTT	CASSGQPGQGARPDTQYF
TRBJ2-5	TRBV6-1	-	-	TGTGCCAGCAGTCCTCGGAGCCCTGGAGGGGAGACCCAGTACTTC	CASSPRSPGGETQYF
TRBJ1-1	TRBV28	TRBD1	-	TGTGCCAGCAGTCGCCGGGACAGGGGGATCTACACTGAAGCTTTCTTT	CASSRRDRGIYTEAFF
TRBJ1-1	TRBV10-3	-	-	TGTGCCATCAGTGGCCAGGCCACGAACACTGAAGCTTTCTTT	CAISGQATNTEAFF
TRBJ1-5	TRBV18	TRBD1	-	TGTGCCAGCTCACCAGAAACTAGGACAGGGCTCAATCAGCCCCAGCATTTT	CASSPETRTGLNQPQHF
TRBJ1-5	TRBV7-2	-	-	TGTGCCAGCAGCTTATCTGGCAATCAGCCCCAGCATTTT	CASSLSGNQPQHF
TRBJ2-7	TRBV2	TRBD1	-	TGTGCCAGCAGTCGAACCGGGACAGGTCCCTACGAGCAGTACTTC	CASSRTGTGPYEQYF
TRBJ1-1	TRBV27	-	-	TGTGCCAGCAGTTTATCCGGGGGACTCGGAGCTTTCTTT	CASSLSGGLGAFF
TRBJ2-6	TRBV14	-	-	TGTGCCAGCAGCCGAACCACCTCTGGGGCCAACGTCCTGACTTTC	CASSRTTSGANVLTF